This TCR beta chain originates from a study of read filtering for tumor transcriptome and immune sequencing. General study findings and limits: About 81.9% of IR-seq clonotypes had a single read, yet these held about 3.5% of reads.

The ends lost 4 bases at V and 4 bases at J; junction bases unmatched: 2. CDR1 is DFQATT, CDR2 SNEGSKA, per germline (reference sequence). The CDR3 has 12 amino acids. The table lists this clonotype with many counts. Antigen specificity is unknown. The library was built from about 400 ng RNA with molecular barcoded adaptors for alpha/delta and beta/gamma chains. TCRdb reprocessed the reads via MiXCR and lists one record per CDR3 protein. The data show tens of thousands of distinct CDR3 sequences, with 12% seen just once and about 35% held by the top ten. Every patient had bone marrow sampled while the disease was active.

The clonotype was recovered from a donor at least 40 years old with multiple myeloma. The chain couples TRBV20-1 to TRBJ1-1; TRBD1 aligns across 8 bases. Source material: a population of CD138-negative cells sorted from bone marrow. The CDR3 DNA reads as TGCAGTGCTATCGGGACAGGCACTGAAGCTTTCTTT. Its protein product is CSAIGTGTEAFF.